These 17 T cell receptor beta chains were all obtained from the same sample, sequenced in a study of T cells expressing NK-cell markers. Reanalyzing the 5' RACE reads, TCRdb keeps one entry per CDR3 protein, without DNA. The sample table includes a few hundred thousand distinct CDR3 sequences. Material for sequencing was blood T cells: a sorted CD56 or NKG2C T cell subset, CD4+ or CD8+ T cells, or bulk PBMC T cells (not recorded which). The receptors here all came from a man aged 18-75 years in good health.

The chain employs TRBV6-1 and TRBJ2-2; the TCRdb D gene call, TRBD2, has no DNA to confirm it. This CDR3 spans 18 amino acids. Per the germline V gene, CDR1 is MNHNS and CDR2 is SASEGT. The CDR3 sequence: CASRREAGGGSNTGELFF.

J is TRBJ2-7 and V is TRBV28; TCRdb outputs TRBD2, but without DNA this stays unchecked. The CDR3 loop spans 13 amino acids. Germline V gene lookup returns CDR1 MDHEN and CDR2 SYDVKM. The CDR3 protein is CASRAGRSYEQYF.

The V gene is TRBV2, the J gene TRBJ2-5. Germline V gene sequence: CDR1 SNHLY, CDR2 FYNNEI. This CDR3 region has 13 residues. The CDR3 here is CASKEQPQETQYF.

The V gene is TRBV28, the J gene TRBJ2-7; TCRdb's assignment of TRBD1 cannot be checked, as there is no DNA. This CDR3 has 15 amino acids. In germline, CDR1 is MDHEN, CDR2 SYDVKM. The CDR3: CASNLAPTGAYEQYF.

V and J are TRBV9 and TRBJ1-1; the TCRdb D gene call, TRBD1, has no DNA to confirm it. CDR1 is SGDLS and CDR2 is YYNGEE in the germline V gene. CDR3 size: 14 residues. The CDR3 region is CASSATDRVTEAFF.

The chain is built from TRBV7-2 and TRBJ2-3. The CDR3 has 16 amino acids. Germline V gene sequence: CDR1 SGHTA, CDR2 FQGNSA. This CDR3 is CASSLGISLPVHTQYF.

The chain uses TRBV11-1 and TRBJ1-2; the D gene TCRdb calls, TRBD1, cannot be checked with no DNA. The length of the CDR3 is 14 residues. CDR1 SGHAT and CDR2 FQDESV come from the germline V gene (reference sequence). CDR3 residues: CASSPRGVGYGYTF.

The V call is TRBV7-9, the J call TRBJ2-5; the D call from TCRdb, TRBD1, cannot be confirmed without DNA. Germline-derived CDR1 and CDR2 are SEHNR and FQNEAQ (reference sequence). CDR3 length: 15 residues. The CDR3 sequence is CASSDGTGDRGTQYF.

The J gene is TRBJ2-1, the V gene TRBV20-1; the TCRdb D gene call, TRBD1, has no DNA to confirm it. This CDR3 has 15 residues. The germline V gene encodes CDR1 DFQATT and CDR2 SNEGSKA (reference sequence). The CDR3 reads CSGITEGRFRNEQFF.

The V gene is TRBV11-2, the J gene TRBJ1-6; there is no DNA to check the TCRdb D call of TRBD1. The CDR3 totals 15 residues. Germline V CDR1 and CDR2: SGHAT, FQNNGV. CDR3 amino acids: CASSRRTVYNSPLHF.

The V gene is TRBV20-1, the J gene TRBJ2-7; TCRdb returns TRBD1, unconfirmable since there is no DNA. The length of the CDR3 is 13 residues. CDR1 is DFQATT and CDR2 is SNEGSKA in the germline V gene (reference sequence). CDR3 amino acids: CSAQKDRNYEQYF.

This sequence joins TRBV15 and TRBJ1-3; TCRdb names TRBD1, which stays unverified in the absence of DNA. Germline lookup yields CDR1 LNHNV and CDR2 YYDKDF (reference sequence). The CDR3 contains 16 residues. This CDR3 reads CATSRDRGVSGNTIYF.

This sequence joins TRBV10-3 and TRBJ1-3. The CDR3 has 17 amino acids. The germline CDR1 and CDR2 sequences are ENHRY and SYGVKD. CDR3 in amino acids: CAISDWTGWDSGNTIYF.

This sequence joins TRBV5-5 and TRBJ1-6. Germline V CDR1 and CDR2: SGHKS, YYEKEE (reference sequence). The length of the CDR3 is 16 residues. This CDR3 is CASSLLQESINSPLHF.

The chain has TRBV5-1 and TRBJ1-5; TCRdb selects TRBD1, and the lack of DNA leaves this call unchecked. This CDR3 contains 14 residues. In germline, CDR1 is SGHRS, CDR2 YFSETQ. CDR3 protein: CASSPQGNNQPQHF.

CDR3: CASSEALQEGRVKEGANVLTF. The V gene is TRBV2, the J gene TRBJ2-6. The CDR3 extends over 21 amino acids. CDR1 is SNHLY, CDR2 FYNNEI, per germline.

This chain joins TRBV11-2 and TRBJ2-1; TCRdb calls TRBD1, which cannot be checked without DNA. Germline V CDR1 and CDR2: SGHAT, FQNNGV. The length of the CDR3 is 18 residues. CDR3 in amino acids: CASSSRGQGSSSYNEQFF.